The sequence of this T cell receptor beta chain was determined in a study of sequential checkpoint blockade in melanoma. In germline, CDR1 is MNHEY, CDR2 SVGAGI. Trimming pared 5 bases from V and 1 base from J, leaving 11 bases between. The CDR3 loop spans 14 amino acids. Profiled with immunoSEQ multiplex PCR; TCRdb holds only in-frame clones, not every one. The profile shows 9,500 to 15,000 clones, 82% of them singletons. The treatment denotes: randomized to nivolumab then ipilimumab (arm A) or the reverse (arm B). No patient had prior DNA-damaging chemotherapy. From thawed PBMCs, live CD3+CD8+ cells negative for CD19 and CD56 were sorted.

Sequenced material: CD8+ T cells sorted from blood (inferred from file names), taken from a patient given nivolumab and ipilimumab in sequence. The genes are TRBV6-5 and TRBJ1-1; D ambiguous. This TCR came from a human donor with melanoma. The CDR3 reads CASSVRLGNTEAFF. In DNA form, the CDR3 reads TGTGCCAGCAGTGTCAGACTTGGGAACACTGAAGCTTTCTTT.